A single sample is the source of the 4 T cell receptor beta chains below, sequenced in a study of blood T cell repertoires in COVID-19. Clones were read by immunoSEQ multiplex PCR, and TCRdb kept only the in-frame ones, dropping some. The sample has over 100,000 clones, roughly 84% seen once; the top ten hold approximately 1.3%. Sequencing was done on a sample of peripheral blood. These receptors originate from a man in his forties with acute or convalescent COVID-19.

This clone was observed a few times. The chain recombines TRBV6-6 with TRBJ1-1, with 7 bases identical to TRBD1. Per the germline V gene, CDR1 is MNHNY and CDR2 is SVGAGI (reference sequence). The CDR3 extends over 13 amino acids. J lost 1 base, V lost 5 bases, and 1 base had no gene match. Here the CDR3 reads CASSNRGNTEAFF. CDR3 DNA sequence: TGTGCCAGCAGTAACAGGGGGAACACTGAAGCTTTCTTT.

The table lists this clone with a count of one. This chain links TRBV7-8 with TRBJ2-3; 8 bases fit TRBD2. Germline loops: CDR1 SGHVS, CDR2 FQNEAQ. This CDR3 spans 16 amino acids. Losses at the gene ends were 2 bases for V and 4 bases for J; bases not matched to a gene: 8. CDR3 amino acids: CASSLLSAGGSDTQYF. DNA for the CDR3: TGTGCCAGCAGCTTACTCAGTGCGGGGGGCTCAGATACGCAGTATTTT.

In this sample, this clone turned up a few times. The chain links TRBV5-6 to TRBJ2-7; a possible D gene is TRBD2 (5 bases). The V and J ends lost 0 bases and 2 bases respectively, with 9 bases between them. Germline CDR1 reads SGHDT; CDR2 reads YYEEEE. CDR3 length: 14 amino acids. CDR3 coding DNA: TGTGCCAGCAGCTTGGGAGGACTTCCCTACGAGCAGTACTTC. Amino acid sequence: CASSLGGLPYEQYF.

This chain links TRBV13 with TRBJ2-7; D may be TRBD2 (6 bases). The CDR3 spans 17 residues. CDR1 and CDR2 (germline): PRHDT, FYEKMQ (reference sequence). Trimming stripped 2 bases from V and 0 bases from J, with 17 bases between. In DNA form, the CDR3 reads TGTGCCAGCAGCTTACGGCCTGGACTACTTAGCTCCTACGAGCAGTACTTC. This codes for CASSLRPGLLSSYEQYF.